Listed below are T cell receptor beta chains from one sample, sequenced in a study of T-cell memory formation after mild COVID-19. TCRdb reprocessed the 5' RACE reads via MiXCR and lists one record per CDR3 protein. There are about 110,000 distinct CDR3 sequences in the sample; roughly a sixth occur only once, and approximately 5.5% lies in the top ten. Sample: PBMCs or a T cell subset sorted from them (not recorded which). The origin of the receptors is a man younger than 30 who had mild COVID-19 (a few samples of this study predate the infection). Cell type and time point are not known. The CDR3 runs from the conserved cysteine through the conserved F or W. Not every row has a clone size; where given, it reads once, few, many or a size class.

v_gene: TRBV2; abundance: -; CDR3aa: CASSDKSSYNEQFF
v_gene: TRBV5-1; abundance: many; CDR3aa: CASSFNTEAFF
v_gene: TRBV5-1; abundance: -; CDR3aa: CASSLGRGGVAETQYF
v_gene: TRBV7-3; abundance: many; CDR3aa: CASSLVAGGTDTQYF
v_gene: TRBV20-1; abundance: -; CDR3aa: CSARDRGETVGQPQHF
v_gene: TRBV4-3; abundance: many; CDR3aa: CASSQPGSGDTQYF
v_gene: TRBV20-1; abundance: -; CDR3aa: CSARGQGNSPLHF
v_gene: TRBV7-9; abundance: few; CDR3aa: CASTRDREPYEQYF
v_gene: TRBV29-1; abundance: few; CDR3aa: CSVYRGINTEAFF
v_gene: TRBV5-1; abundance: few; CDR3aa: CASSPLRGTGELFF
v_gene: TRBV20-1; abundance: -; CDR3aa: CSAYRGGADTQYF
v_gene: TRBV19; abundance: few; CDR3aa: CASSAVGETQYF
v_gene: TRBV16; abundance: few; CDR3aa: CASSQSRVSSGNTIYF
v_gene: TRBV7-9; abundance: many; CDR3aa: CASSLGDLLSYEQYF
v_gene: TRBV7-2; abundance: few; CDR3aa: CASSTQGKNIQYF
v_gene: TRBV5-1; abundance: few; CDR3aa: CASSLEARGSNQPQHF
v_gene: TRBV7-8; abundance: few; CDR3aa: CASSLEVSRELFF
v_gene: TRBV5-1; abundance: few; CDR3aa: CASSSTTAEDTQYF
v_gene: TRBV19; abundance: -; CDR3aa: CASSQGARQPQHF
v_gene: TRBV7-9; abundance: -; CDR3aa: CASSLGDYTDTQYF
v_gene: TRBV7-9; abundance: few; CDR3aa: CASSSGQGIGETQYF
v_gene: TRBV7-8; abundance: -; CDR3aa: CASSLGLDRGAPAAFF
v_gene: TRBV10-1; abundance: -; CDR3aa: CASSEGSTNEKLF
v_gene: TRBV7-3; abundance: many; CDR3aa: CASSRGGSSYNEQFF
v_gene: TRBV4-3; abundance: -; CDR3aa: CASSHDRTYGYTF
v_gene: TRBV7-3; abundance: many; CDR3aa: CASSLSGRETQYF
v_gene: TRBV5-5; abundance: few; CDR3aa: CASSLDGSGGSGANVLTF
v_gene: TRBV20-1; abundance: -; CDR3aa: CSAEASGGATDTQYF
v_gene: TRBV7-2; abundance: -; CDR3aa: CASSLRERSTDTQYF
v_gene: TRBV24-1; abundance: -; CDR3aa: CATSESGVETQYF
v_gene: TRBV12-3/TRBV12-4; abundance: few; CDR3aa: CASSLYSGELFF
v_gene: TRBV11-2; abundance: few; CDR3aa: CASSPRLAGVTDTQYF
v_gene: TRBV5-1; abundance: few; CDR3aa: CASSISGAAETQYF
v_gene: TRBV5-4; abundance: many; CDR3aa: CASSLEGQGYNEQFF
v_gene: TRBV4-3; abundance: many; CDR3aa: CASSQTDRGGEKLFF
v_gene: TRBV7-2; abundance: few; CDR3aa: CASSPRASGVTGELFF
v_gene: TRBV20-1; abundance: few; CDR3aa: CSAATGYEQYF
v_gene: TRBV5-6; abundance: -; CDR3aa: CASSSGPRQPQHF
v_gene: TRBV7-2; abundance: -; CDR3aa: CASSLDLGRSYGYTF
v_gene: TRBV10-2; abundance: -; CDR3aa: CASSESLDVAYNEQFF
v_gene: TRBV5-1; abundance: -; CDR3aa: CASSFAGEGTEAFF
v_gene: TRBV20-1; abundance: -; CDR3aa: CSARFQGGEKLFF
v_gene: TRBV10-3; abundance: -; CDR3aa: CAIGRAGDRDTEAFF
v_gene: TRBV5-1; abundance: -; CDR3aa: CASSTMSGTGGGYTF
v_gene: TRBV7-3; abundance: few; CDR3aa: CASSLGSLNYGYTF
v_gene: TRBV12-3/TRBV12-4; abundance: many; CDR3aa: CASSSTGGGNIQYF
v_gene: TRBV29-1; abundance: few; CDR3aa: CSVGAGVGEQYF
v_gene: TRBV9; abundance: -; CDR3aa: CASSLRGTTPSGNTIYF
v_gene: TRBV7-9; abundance: few; CDR3aa: CASSRDTGETQYF
v_gene: TRBV6-5; abundance: -; CDR3aa: CASSKPGQGFEQYF
v_gene: TRBV28; abundance: many; CDR3aa: CASRSTGSGSYEQYF
v_gene: TRBV5-1; abundance: -; CDR3aa: CASRPDRGLTDTQYF
v_gene: TRBV4-1; abundance: -; CDR3aa: CASSQDGVRGYTF
v_gene: TRBV20-1; abundance: -; CDR3aa: CSARPSGGAREQYF
v_gene: TRBV9; abundance: -; CDR3aa: CASSVGTSPQQETQYF
v_gene: TRBV18; abundance: -; CDR3aa: CASSLPGSQNTEAFF
v_gene: TRBV7-3; abundance: many; CDR3aa: CASSPSGGGYNEQFF